Detailed here is one T cell receptor beta chain. Its antigen target is currently unknown. Base qualities were left out, and no much larger clone turns up one base away. The entry originates in a study of Ad26.COV2.S vaccination and SARS-CoV-2 variants (dated by TCRdb to the early 2020s). Background for the entire study: Vaccine-arm donors were drawn from COV1001, a multicentre, randomized, double-blind, placebo-controlled phase I-IIa trial of Ad26.COV2.S in healthy adults. Ad26.COV2.S was administered intramuscularly at 5 x 10^10 or 1 x 10^11 viral particles, either as a single shot or as two shots given 56 days apart. TCRbeta repertoire sequencing served as the tool for gauging how specific and how broad the SARS-CoV-2-reactive T cell receptors were following Ad26.COV2.S vaccination. A total of around 32 samples were included in the TCR-sequenced set, comprising around 19 Ad26.COV2.S vaccine recipients, 5 placebo recipients and 8 SARS-CoV-2 convalescent individuals. Trial participants were randomized into five groups of five: low-dose or high-dose Ad26.COV2.S given once or twice, or placebo on both occasions. Investigators remained blinded to trial group allocation during experiments and outcome assessment.

CDR1 and CDR2 (KGHSH, LQKENI) derive from the germline V gene. The trim is 5 bases for V and 0 bases for J, with a gap of 7 bases between the germline ends. The CDR3, cysteine through phenylalanine, is 13 amino acids long. The retained sequence is limited to the CDR3, 39 bases, with the frame set at the first base. Taken with the paper, the label for treatment or condition translates to: some 19 received Ad26.COV2.S at low or high dose, single or two shots; several received placebo; per-sample allocation not given. Repertoires of vaccine and placebo recipients were sequenced from samples collected on day 63 after the first injection. Cohort 1b enrolled 25 to 30 adults aged 18-55 years at a single site in Boston, USA, between 29 July and 7 August 2020. Ad26.COV2.S consisted of a replication-incompetent adenovirus type 26 vector by which a prefusion-stabilized SARS-CoV-2 spike protein from the original Wuhan strain was expressed.

What the research found in general, with its limitations: Substantial breadth of spike-specific CD8+ and CD4+ T cell responses was reported after vaccination. The study lacked the statistical power to compare responses across vaccine doses or regimens. Higher spike-specific TCR breadth was observed in Ad26.COV2.S recipients than in placebo recipients (P = 0.0014). Vaccine and placebo recipients had similar non-spike TCR breadth, a finding consistent with the vaccine containing only spike. According to the authors, total T cell responses may have been underestimated by the TCR breadth and depth analyses.

The immunoSEQ Assay was the method used to sequence TCRbeta CDR3 regions. After extraction, genomic DNA underwent amplification by bias-controlled multiplex PCR, followed by high-throughput sequencing. As for the authors' bioinformatics: To quantify the absolute abundance of every unique TCRbeta CDR3 region, sequences were collapsed and filtered. Usable DNA was measured by amplifying reference genes present in all nucleated cells, and TCRbeta template counts were normalized to that usable DNA to estimate T cell fraction. Repertoire TCRs were annotated as SARS-CoV-2-specific by exact matching of V gene, CDR3 amino acid sequence and J gene to a known reactive TCR set. MIRA supplied the reference SARS-CoV-2 TCR set, which was filtered for enrichment in COVID-19-positive ImmuneCODE repertoires so that public or cross-reactive TCRs were removed. Using the MIRA antigens, annotated TCRs were further analysed by specific ORF or by position within an ORF. Breadth was defined as annotated unique rearrangements over total unique productive rearrangements; depth was the summed frequency of those rearrangements. Two-sided Wilcoxon rank-sum tests were used to compare TCR breadth between groups. TCRdb re-hosts the immuneACCESS table, in-frame sequences only. Its copies lack some clones; in the studies checked, an unresolved V gene accounts for under half of them, and the cause for the rest is not known. The V and J calls and clone size were taken over from that table, and D and trimming were inferred from the DNA. The sample yields 300,000 to 350,000 clones; around 89% were counted once. Approximately 5% of the sample is taken by the ten largest.

Recombination joined TRBV18 with TRBJ1-1; the D gene is unclear. Sequencing was performed on peripheral blood, taken in a trial of Ad26.COV2.S vaccine versus placebo. This receptor was taken from a person between 18 and 65 years old who received the Ad26.COV2.S COVID-19 vaccine or a placebo. The CDR3 protein is CASSGQVNTEAFF. DNA sequence: TGTGCCAGCTCAGGGCAGGTGAACACTGAAGCTTTCTTT.